The clone carrying this TCR beta chain was picked up many times. The antigen is not known. This sample is drawn from a study of identical twins. Study-wide findings and caveats: Out-of-frame alpha sequences common to twins exhibited a surplus of low generation probability.

TCRdb recomputed calls from the 5' RACE reads with MiXCR, one row per CDR3 protein. Seen here are approximately 240,000 distinct CDR3 sequences, about 14% observed once, and the top ten hold around 8.3%. The CDR3 has 13 residues. The V gene lost 7 bases and the J gene lost 4 bases, with 12 bases spanning the gap. Healthy Caucasians provided all donations. The TCR comes from a woman between 18 and 30 years old in good health. The sample comprised memory (CD45RO+) T cells sorted from blood. This chain connects TRBV12-3 or TRBV12-4 to TRBJ2-3, with D possibly matching TRBD2 (5 bases). Here the CDR3 DNA reads TGTGCCAGCATCCCTTGGGGAGCAGATACGCAGTATTTT. This gives the protein CASIPWGADTQYF.